This passage covers 8 T cell receptor beta chains from one sample sequenced in a study of T cells after yellow fever vaccination. TCRdb recomputed calls from the 5' RACE reads with MiXCR, one row per CDR3 protein. Of about 300,000 distinct CDR3 sequences listed, approximately 7% are singletons. Sequencing used PBMCs, obtained more than 40 days after the first yellow fever vaccination. The receptors derive from a man aged 18 to 29 who received the YFV17D yellow fever vaccine.

Many counts were recorded for this clonotype. J is TRBJ2-2 and V is TRBV14; D remains unclear. Germline V CDR1 and CDR2: SGHDN, FVKESK. V lost 5 bases and J lost 6, with 13 bases in between. CDR3 length: 14 residues. The CDR3 region is CASSIAPASGELFF. The DNA for the CDR3 is TGTGCCAGCAGCATTGCCCCCGCTTCCGGGGAGCTGTTTTTT.

The table lists this clonotype with many counts. The chain's CDR3 is CASHRVGETQYF. In DNA form, the CDR3 reads TGTGCCAGCCACAGGGTCGGGGAGACCCAGTACTTC. The chain uses TRBV7-2 and TRBJ2-5, with D perhaps TRBD1 (6 bases). Trimming shortened V by 8 bases and J by 5 bases, and 12 bases separated the two germline ends. The germline CDR1 and CDR2 sequences are SGHTA and FQGNSA. The CDR3 runs to 12 residues.

This clonotype has only a few counts. The rearrangement uses TRBV20-1 and TRBJ2-5; 7 bases match TRBD2. The CDR3 is 14 residues long. CDR1 and CDR2 from the germline V gene are DFQATT and SNEGSKA (reference sequence). V shed 2 bases, J shed 3 bases, and the junction held 6 bases outside the gene matches. In nucleotides, the CDR3 is TGCAGTGCTAGACTGCGGGAGACGAAAGAGACCCAGTACTTC. Encoded protein: CSARLRETKETQYF.

V is TRBV5-1 and J is TRBJ2-3; D not resolved. The ends were cut back, 0 bases at V and 2 bases at J, with 7 bases in the middle. The germline V gene encodes CDR1 SGHRS and CDR2 YFSETQ. The CDR3 contains 14 residues. CDR3 sequence (DNA): TGCGCCAGCAGCTTGGAATCACACACAGATACGCAGTATTTT. It translates to CASSLESHTDTQYF.

The chain carries TRBV6-1 and TRBJ2-3, with TRBD1 matching 9 bases. CDR1 MNHNS and CDR2 SASEGT come from the germline V gene. The CDR3 runs 15 residues. The trim removed 6 bases at V and 0 bases at J, leaving 4 bases unmatched. The CDR3 is CASRETGGSTDTQYF. CDR3 bases: TGTGCCAGCAGGGAGACAGGGGGTAGCACAGATACGCAGTATTTT.

This clonotype was recorded a few times. The chain uses TRBV7-9 and TRBJ2-1; TRBD1 aligns across 11 bases. CDR1 and CDR2 (germline): SEHNR, FQNEAQ (reference sequence). The CDR3 spans 16 residues. Unmatched junction bases numbered 12, after V lost 6 bases and J lost 8 bases. CDR3 nucleotide sequence: TGTGCCAGCAGAGTACCGGGACAGGGGGTTCGGGATGAGCAGTTCTTC. It encodes CASRVPGQGVRDEQFF.

In this sample, this clonotype is medium-sized. The chain links TRBV25-1 to TRBJ1-5, with a possible D match to TRBD1 (5 bases). The germline CDR1 and CDR2 sequences are MGHDK and SYGVNS. V was trimmed by 3 bases and J by 1 base, leaving 13 bases between them. The CDR3 is 16 residues long. The CDR3 nucleotides read TGTGCCAGCAGTGACCGGGCCTGGGACAGCAATCAGCCCCAGCATTTT. This encodes CASSDRAWDSNQPQHF.

This sequence joins TRBV20-1 and TRBJ1-2; D is possibly TRBD1 (5 bases). Deletions cut 6 bases from V and 7 bases from J, with 21 bases between. The germline V gene has CDR1 DFQATT and CDR2 SNEGSKA (reference sequence). This CDR3 region has 14 residues. Here the CDR3 DNA reads TGCAGTGCGACTTACCAGGGACGACTGACTGGCTACACCTTC. This gives the protein CSATYQGRLTGYTF.